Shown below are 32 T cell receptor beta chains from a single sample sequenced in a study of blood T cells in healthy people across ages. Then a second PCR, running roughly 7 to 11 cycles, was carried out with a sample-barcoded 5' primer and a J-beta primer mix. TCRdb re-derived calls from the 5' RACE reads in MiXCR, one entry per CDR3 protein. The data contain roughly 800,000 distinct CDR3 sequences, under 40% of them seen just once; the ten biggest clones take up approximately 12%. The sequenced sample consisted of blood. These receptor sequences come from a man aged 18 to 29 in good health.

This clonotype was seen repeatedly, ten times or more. The CDR3 DNA reads TGTGCCAGCAGTTCTGCTGGCGGCTACACCTTC. Translated: CASSSAGGYTF. J is TRBJ1-2 and V is TRBV12-3 or TRBV12-4; D gene unclear. V shed 4 bases and J shed 8 bases, with 8 bases lying between them. The CDR3 length is 11 residues.

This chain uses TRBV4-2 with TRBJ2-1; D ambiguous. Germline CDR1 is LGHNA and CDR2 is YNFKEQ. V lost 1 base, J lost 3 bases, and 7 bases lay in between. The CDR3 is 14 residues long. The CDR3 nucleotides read TGTGCCAGCAGCCAAGGTGTGGGCTACAATGAGCAGTTCTTC. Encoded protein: CASSQGVGYNEQFF.

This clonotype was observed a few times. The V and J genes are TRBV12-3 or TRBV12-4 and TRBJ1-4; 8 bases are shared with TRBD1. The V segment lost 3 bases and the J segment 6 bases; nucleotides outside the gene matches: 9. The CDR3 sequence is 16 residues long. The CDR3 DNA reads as TGTGCCAGCAGTTTGCTCGGACAGGGTGCTGATGAAAAACTGTTTTTT. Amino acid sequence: CASSLLGQGADEKLFF.

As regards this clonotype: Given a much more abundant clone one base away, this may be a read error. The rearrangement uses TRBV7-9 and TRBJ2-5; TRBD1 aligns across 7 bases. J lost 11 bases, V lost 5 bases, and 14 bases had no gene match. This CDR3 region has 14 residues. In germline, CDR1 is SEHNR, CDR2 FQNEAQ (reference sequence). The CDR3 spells CASSARQGTDEQYF. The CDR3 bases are TGTGCCAGCAGCGCGCGACAGGGAACCGATGAGCAGTACTTC.

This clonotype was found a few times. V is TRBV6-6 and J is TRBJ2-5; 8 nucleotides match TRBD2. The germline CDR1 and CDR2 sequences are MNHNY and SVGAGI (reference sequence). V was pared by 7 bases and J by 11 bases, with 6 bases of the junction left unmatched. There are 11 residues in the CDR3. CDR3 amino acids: CASIAGNEQYF. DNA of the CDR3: TGTGCCAGCATAGCGGGGAATGAGCAGTACTTC.

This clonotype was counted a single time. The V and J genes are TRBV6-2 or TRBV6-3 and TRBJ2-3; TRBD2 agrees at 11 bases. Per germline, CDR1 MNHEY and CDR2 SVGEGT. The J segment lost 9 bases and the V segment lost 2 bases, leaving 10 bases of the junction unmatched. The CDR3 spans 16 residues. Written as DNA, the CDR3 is TGTGCCAGCAGTTACGAAGGTGGGACTAGCGGATACACGCAGTATTTT. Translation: CASSYEGGTSGYTQYF.

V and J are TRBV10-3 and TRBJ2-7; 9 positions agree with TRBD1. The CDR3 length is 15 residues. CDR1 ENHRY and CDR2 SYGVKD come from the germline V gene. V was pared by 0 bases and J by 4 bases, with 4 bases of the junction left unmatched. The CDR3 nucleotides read TGTGCCATCAGTGAGTCACAGGGGGCCAAATACGAGCAGTACTTC. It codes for CAISESQGAKYEQYF.

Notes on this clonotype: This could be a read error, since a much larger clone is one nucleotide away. This CDR3 is CASNSGGQETQFF. CDR3 sequence (DNA): TGTGCCAGTAATAGTGGGGGTCAAGAGACCCAGTTCTTC. The rearrangement uses TRBV12-3 or TRBV12-4 and TRBJ2-1; D may correspond to TRBD1 or TRBD2 (5 bases each). Trimming took off 9 bases at V and 13 bases at J, with 22 bases between the two ends. The CDR3 loop spans 13 amino acids.

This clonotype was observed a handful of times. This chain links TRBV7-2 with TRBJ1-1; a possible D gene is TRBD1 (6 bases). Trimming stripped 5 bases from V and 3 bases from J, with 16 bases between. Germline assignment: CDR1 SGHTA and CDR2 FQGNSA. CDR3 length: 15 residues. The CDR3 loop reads CASSPQTGDHTEAFF. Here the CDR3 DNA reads TGTGCCAGCAGCCCGCAGACAGGTGACCACACTGAAGCTTTCTTT.

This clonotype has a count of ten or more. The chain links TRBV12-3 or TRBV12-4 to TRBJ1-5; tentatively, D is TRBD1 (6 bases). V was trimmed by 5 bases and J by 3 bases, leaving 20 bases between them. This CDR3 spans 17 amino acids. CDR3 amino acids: CASSTSGGGLYNQPQHF. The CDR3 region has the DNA TGTGCCAGCAGTACGTCTGGGGGCGGGCTATACAATCAGCCCCAGCATTTT.

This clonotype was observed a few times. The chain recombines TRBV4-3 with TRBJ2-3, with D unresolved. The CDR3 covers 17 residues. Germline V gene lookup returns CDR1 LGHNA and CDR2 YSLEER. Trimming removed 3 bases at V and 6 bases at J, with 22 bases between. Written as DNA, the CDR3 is TGCGCCAGCAGCCAGCAGACCGGGCCCTCGATGGGGGATACGCAGTATTTT. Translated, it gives CASSQQTGPSMGDTQYF.

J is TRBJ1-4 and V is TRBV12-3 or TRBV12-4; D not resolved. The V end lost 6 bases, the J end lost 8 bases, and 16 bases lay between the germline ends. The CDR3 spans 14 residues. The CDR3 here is CASSPGRVGEKLFF. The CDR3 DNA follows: TGTGCCAGCAGCCCCGGACGGGTTGGGGAAAAACTGTTTTTT.

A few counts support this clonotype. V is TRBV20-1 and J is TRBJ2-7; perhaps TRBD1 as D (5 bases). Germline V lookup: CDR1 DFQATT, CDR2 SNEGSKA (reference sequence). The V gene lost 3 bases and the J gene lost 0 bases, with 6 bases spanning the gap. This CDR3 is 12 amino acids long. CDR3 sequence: CSARDNSYEQYF. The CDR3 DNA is TGCAGTGCTAGGGACAACTCCTACGAGCAGTACTTC.

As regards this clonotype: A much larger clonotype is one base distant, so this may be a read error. Written as DNA, the CDR3 is TGTGCCAGCAGTTTGGACGGGGAGTGGGATACGCAGTATTTT. Protein product: CASSLDGEWDTQYF. The V call is TRBV12-3 or TRBV12-4, the J call TRBJ2-3, with TRBD2 as a possible D gene (5 bases). V was trimmed by 3 bases and J by 6 bases, leaving 13 bases between them. There are 14 residues in the CDR3.

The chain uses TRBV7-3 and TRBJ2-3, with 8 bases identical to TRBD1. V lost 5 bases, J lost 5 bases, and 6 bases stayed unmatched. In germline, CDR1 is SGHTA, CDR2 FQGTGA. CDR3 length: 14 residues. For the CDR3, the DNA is TGTGCCAGCAGCCAGGGACAGGCTGGAGATACGCAGTATTTT. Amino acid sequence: CASSQGQAGDTQYF.

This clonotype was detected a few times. Written as DNA, the CDR3 is TGTGCCAGCAGCCCCGTGGAGGGGGCGACTGAAGCTTTCTTT. It encodes CASSPVEGATEAFF. This chain joins TRBV7-6 and TRBJ1-1, with TRBD1 matching 7 bases. The CDR3 covers 14 residues. The junction had 8 bases not matched to a gene; V was cut back by 5 bases and J by 5 bases. Germline loops: CDR1 SGHVS, CDR2 FNYEAQ.

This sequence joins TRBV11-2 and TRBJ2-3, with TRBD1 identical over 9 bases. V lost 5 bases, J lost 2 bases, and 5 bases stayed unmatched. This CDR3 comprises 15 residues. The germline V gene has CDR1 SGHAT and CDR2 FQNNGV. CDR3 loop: CASSVRDRDTDTQYF. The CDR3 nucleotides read TGTGCCAGCAGCGTCCGGGACAGGGACACAGATACGCAGTATTTT.

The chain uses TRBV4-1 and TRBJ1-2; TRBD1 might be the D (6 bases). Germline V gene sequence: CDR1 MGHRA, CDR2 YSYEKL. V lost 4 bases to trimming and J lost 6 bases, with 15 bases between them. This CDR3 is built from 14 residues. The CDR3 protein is CASSPADQGNGYTF. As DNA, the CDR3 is TGCGCCAGCAGCCCCGCGGACCAGGGGAATGGCTACACCTTC.

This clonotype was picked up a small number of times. The CDR3, as DNA: TGTGCCAGCAGTGAGAGCGCCAGATATCAGCCCCAGCATTTT. Its translation is CASSESARYQPQHF. The chain couples TRBV6-1 to TRBJ1-5; D uncertain. CDR1 and CDR2 from the germline V gene are MNHNS and SASEGT. Trimming took 3 bases from V and 5 from J, leaving 11 bases between them. This CDR3 contains 14 residues.

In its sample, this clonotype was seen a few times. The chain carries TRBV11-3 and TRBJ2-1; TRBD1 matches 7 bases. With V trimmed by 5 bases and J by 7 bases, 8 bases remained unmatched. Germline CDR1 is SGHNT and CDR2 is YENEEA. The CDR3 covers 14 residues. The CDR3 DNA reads TGTGCCAGCAGCCAAGAACAGGGGTGGAATGAGCAGTTCTTC. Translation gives CASSQEQGWNEQFF. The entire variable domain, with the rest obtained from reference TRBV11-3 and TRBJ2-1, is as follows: EAGVVQSPRYKIIEKKQPVAFWCNPISGHNTLYWYLQNLGQGPELLIRYENEEAVDDSQLPKDRFSAERLKGVDSTLKIQPAELGDSAVYLCASSQEQGWNEQFFGPGTRLTVL.

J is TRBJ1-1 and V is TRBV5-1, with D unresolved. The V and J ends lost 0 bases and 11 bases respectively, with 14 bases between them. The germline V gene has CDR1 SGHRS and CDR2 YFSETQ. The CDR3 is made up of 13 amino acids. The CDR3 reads CASSLGGPLGAFF. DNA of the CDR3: TGCGCCAGCAGCTTGGGCGGGCCTTTGGGGGCTTTCTTT.

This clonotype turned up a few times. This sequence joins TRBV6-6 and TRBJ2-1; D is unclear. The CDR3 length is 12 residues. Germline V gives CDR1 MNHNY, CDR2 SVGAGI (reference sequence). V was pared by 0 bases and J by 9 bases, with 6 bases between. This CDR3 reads CASSYSEREQFF. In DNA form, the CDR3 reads TGTGCCAGCAGTTACTCTGAGCGTGAGCAGTTCTTC.

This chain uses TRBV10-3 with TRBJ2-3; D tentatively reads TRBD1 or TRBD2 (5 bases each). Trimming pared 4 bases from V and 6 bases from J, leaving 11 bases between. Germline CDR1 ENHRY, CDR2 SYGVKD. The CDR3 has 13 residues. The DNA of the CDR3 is TGTGCCATCAGTGGGACTTCAGGGGATACGCAGTATTTT. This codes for CAISGTSGDTQYF.

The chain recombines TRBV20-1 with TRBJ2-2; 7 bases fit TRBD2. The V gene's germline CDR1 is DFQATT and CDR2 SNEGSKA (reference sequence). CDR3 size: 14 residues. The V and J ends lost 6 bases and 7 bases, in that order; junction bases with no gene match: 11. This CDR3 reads CSAPPGGAGGELFF. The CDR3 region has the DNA TGCAGTGCCCCCCCGGGGGGAGCCGGCGGGGAGCTGTTTTTT.

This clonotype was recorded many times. CDR3 DNA sequence: TGCGCCAGCAGCTTACTCGGGGATGGCTACACCTTC. This translates into CASSLLGDGYTF. The chain recombines TRBV5-1 with TRBJ1-2; D gene uncertain. Germline V lookup: CDR1 SGHRS, CDR2 YFSETQ. This CDR3 is built from 12 residues. V was shortened by 2 bases and J by 6 bases, with 8 bases between the two germline ends.

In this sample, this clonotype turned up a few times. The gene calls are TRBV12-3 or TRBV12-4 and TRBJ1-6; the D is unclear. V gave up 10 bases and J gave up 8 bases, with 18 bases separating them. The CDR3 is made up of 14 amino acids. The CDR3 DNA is TGTGCCACCGCGGCCACCCGTTTGGATTCACCCCTCCACTTT. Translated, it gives CATAATRLDSPLHF.

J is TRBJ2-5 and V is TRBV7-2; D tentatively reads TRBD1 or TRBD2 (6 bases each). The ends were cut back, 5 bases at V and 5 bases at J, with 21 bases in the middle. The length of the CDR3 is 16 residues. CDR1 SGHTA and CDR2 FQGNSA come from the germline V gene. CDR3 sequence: CASSPSGRGVGETQYF. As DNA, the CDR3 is TGTGCCAGCAGCCCATCTGGTAGGGGGGTCGGGGAGACCCAGTACTTC. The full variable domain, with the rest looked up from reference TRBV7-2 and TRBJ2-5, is GAGVSQSPSNKVTEKGKDVELRCDPISGHTALYWYRQSLGQGLEFLIYFQGNSAPDKSGLPSDRFSAERTGGSVSTLTIQRTQQEDSAVYLCASSPSGRGVGETQYFGPGTRLLVL.

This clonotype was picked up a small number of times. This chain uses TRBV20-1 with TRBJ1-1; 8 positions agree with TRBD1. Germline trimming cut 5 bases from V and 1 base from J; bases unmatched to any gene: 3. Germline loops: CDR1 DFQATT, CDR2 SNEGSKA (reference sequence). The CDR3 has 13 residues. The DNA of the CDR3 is TGCAGTGCTGGACAGGGAGGGAACACTGAAGCTTTCTTT. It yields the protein CSAGQGGNTEAFF.

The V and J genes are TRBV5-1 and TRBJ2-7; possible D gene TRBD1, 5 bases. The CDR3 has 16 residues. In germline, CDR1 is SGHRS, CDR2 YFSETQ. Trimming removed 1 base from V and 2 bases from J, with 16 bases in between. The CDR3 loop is CASSLPTQGKAYEQYF. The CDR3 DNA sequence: TGCGCCAGCAGCTTGCCGACCCAGGGTAAAGCCTACGAGCAGTACTTC.

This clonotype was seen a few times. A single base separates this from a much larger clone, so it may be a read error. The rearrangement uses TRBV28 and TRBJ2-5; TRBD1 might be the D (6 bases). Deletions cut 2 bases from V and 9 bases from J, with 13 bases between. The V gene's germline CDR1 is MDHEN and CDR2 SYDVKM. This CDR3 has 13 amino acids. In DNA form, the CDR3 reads TGTGCCAGCAGTTTAACGGGCCCAGGGGCCCAGTACTTC. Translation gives CASSLTGPGAQYF.

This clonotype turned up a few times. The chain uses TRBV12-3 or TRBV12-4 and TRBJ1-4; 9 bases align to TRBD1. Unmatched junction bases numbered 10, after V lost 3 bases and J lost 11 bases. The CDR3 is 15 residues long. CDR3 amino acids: CASSFATGTGRKLFF. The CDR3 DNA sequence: TGTGCCAGCAGTTTTGCGACCGGGACAGGGAGGAAACTGTTTTTT.

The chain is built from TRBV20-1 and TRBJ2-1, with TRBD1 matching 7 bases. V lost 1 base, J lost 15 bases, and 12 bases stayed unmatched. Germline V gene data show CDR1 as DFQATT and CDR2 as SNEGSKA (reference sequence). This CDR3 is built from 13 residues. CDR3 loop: CSARGTPGTDSFF. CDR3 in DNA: TGCAGTGCTAGAGGAACCCCCGGGACAGATTCGTTCTTC.